This TCR beta chain was sequenced for a study of T cell responses to AZD1222 COVID-19 vaccine. Germline loops: CDR1 LNHDA, CDR2 SQIVND (reference sequence). V was clipped by 3 bases and J by 1 base, with 10 bases between them. The CDR3 totals 15 residues. Study-level results: The donors showed a predominance of white British ancestry and of females, with possible underestimation of clonal diversity. Spike-specific TCR breadth rose after two AZD1222 doses, and depth rose as well.

Pooled in the analysis were second doses at about 4 or about 12 weeks. Sequencing used immunoSEQ multiplex PCR; TCRdb keeps in-frame clones, though not all of them. Of approximately 170,000 clones in the sample, roughly 92% were seen once. In regard to this clone: As yet, its antigen is unknown.

This chain links TRBV19 with TRBJ1-5; maybe TRBD1 (5 bases). Specimen: peripheral blood, collected 28 days after the second AZD1222 dose. The sequence was obtained from an adult who received the AZD1222 COVID-19 vaccine. Here the CDR3 DNA reads TGTGCCAGTAGTATCGGGGGTCAGAGCAATCAGCCCCAGCATTTT. Translated, it gives CASSIGGQSNQPQHF.